Following are 32 T cell receptor beta chains from one sample sequenced in a study of CD8+ T cells in alopecia areata. RNA extraction and reverse transcription yielded cDNA as sequencing template. Repertoires were generated with immunoSEQ multiplex PCR, while TCRdb's copy carries only in-frame clones and drops some. The sample lists 140,000 to 150,000 clones, 51% seen once, with 0.95% to 1% in the top ten. The sample consisted of CD4+ T cells sorted from blood, taken at week 0. These receptors were obtained from a human donor with alopecia areata.

In nucleotides, the CDR3 is TGTGCCAGCGCCTTAGCGGGAGGTAGGACAGATACGCAGTATTTT. Translating gives CASALAGGRTDTQYF. V gene TRBV6-6 combines with J gene TRBJ2-3; TRBD2 agrees at 10 bases. The CDR3 is made up of 15 amino acids. CDR1 MNHNY and CDR2 SVGAGI come from the germline V gene (reference sequence). J lost 3 bases, V lost 8 bases, and 8 bases had no gene match.

The chain is built from TRBV30 and TRBJ1-2, with D uncertain. CDR1 is GTSNPN, CDR2 SVGIG, per germline (reference sequence). This CDR3 is 14 amino acids long. Trimming took 0 bases from V and 0 from J, leaving 8 bases between them. The chain's CDR3 is CAWSVGGSNYGYTF. The CDR3 coding sequence is TGTGCCTGGAGTGTTGGCGGTTCTAACTATGGCTACACCTTC.

The rearrangement links TRBV7-9 to TRBJ2-1; D is possibly TRBD2 (6 bases). CDR1 and CDR2 from the germline V gene are SEHNR and FQNEAQ (reference sequence). The germline V and J ends were trimmed by 5 bases and 4 bases, with 15 bases remaining between them. There are 15 residues in the CDR3. The CDR3 region is CASSHNSGPYNEQFF. The CDR3 coding sequence is TGTGCCAGCAGCCACAATAGCGGCCCTTACAATGAGCAGTTCTTC.

V and J are TRBV4-3 and TRBJ2-3; no reliable D call. CDR1 is LGHNA, CDR2 YSLEER, per germline. The CDR3 has 14 residues. V lost 3 bases and J lost 5, with 12 bases in between. For the CDR3, the DNA is TGCGCCAGCAGCCATGAATCGGAGCGAGATACGCAGTATTTT. Translation: CASSHESERDTQYF.

This clone came up a few times. V and J are TRBV27 and TRBJ2-7; 8 positions agree with TRBD2. There are 20 residues in the CDR3. The V segment lost 6 bases and the J segment 0 bases; nucleotides outside the gene matches: 22. Germline V gene sequence: CDR1 MNHEY, CDR2 SMNVEV (reference sequence). The chain's CDR3 is CASSVRGGRRSLADSYEQYF. CDR3 nucleotide sequence: TGTGCCAGCAGCGTTCGAGGGGGTAGGAGATCACTAGCGGACTCCTACGAGCAGTACTTC.

The chain employs TRBV6-1 and TRBJ2-1; no clear D gene. Between the trimmed V and J ends, which lost 0 bases and 7 bases, there was a span of 16 bases. The V gene's germline CDR1 is MNHNS and CDR2 SASEGT. The CDR3 consists of 16 residues. CDR3 DNA: TGTGCCAGCAGTGAAGCTAAGCCCGGTGGTGGAAATGAGCAGTTCTTC. It yields the protein CASSEAKPGGGNEQFF.

The V call is TRBV29-1, the J call TRBJ1-1; 10 nucleotides agree with TRBD1. The CDR3 has 12 residues. The junction had 3 bases not matched to a gene; V was cut back by 7 bases and J by 4 bases. CDR1 and CDR2 from the germline V gene are SQVTM and ANQGSEA. In DNA, the CDR3 is TGCAGCGCACGGACAGGGGGCACTGAAGCTTTCTTT. It translates to CSARTGGTEAFF.

This rearrangement joins TRBV29-1 to TRBJ2-3; 9 bases agree with TRBD2. This CDR3 comprises 14 residues. Germline CDR1 SQVTM, CDR2 ANQGSEA. After removal of 7 bases from V and 0 bases from J, the junction contained 5 bases not matched to a gene. The CDR3 spells CSADTSGSTDTQYF. The CDR3 coding sequence is TGCAGCGCCGACACTAGCGGGAGCACAGATACGCAGTATTTT.

The rearrangement links TRBV25-1 to TRBJ2-3; D perhaps matches TRBD1 (5 bases). V was clipped by 3 bases and J by 2 bases, with 6 bases between them. The length of the CDR3 is 13 residues. Germline CDR1 is MGHDK and CDR2 is SYGVNS. The DNA of the CDR3 is TGTGCCAGCAGTGATGGGGCCACAGATACGCAGTATTTT. As protein: CASSDGATDTQYF.

This clone was detected only once. This chain uses TRBV29-1 with TRBJ2-5; perhaps TRBD1 as D (6 bases). The J call may not be correct, given that the DNA end is closer to TRBJ2-7. This CDR3 contains 12 residues. Germline V lookup: CDR1 SQVTM, CDR2 ANQGSEA. CDR3 protein: CSVRWGRYEQYF. CDR3 bases: TGCAGCGTTAGGTGGGGGCGGTACGAGCAGTACTTC.

This clone has only a few counts. The CDR3 here is CASSQDRLSNQPQHF. The CDR3 DNA is TGTGCCAGCAGCCAGGACAGGCTTAGCAATCAGCCCCAGCATTTT. V usage is TRBV6-5 and J usage is TRBJ1-5, with 7 nucleotides matching TRBD1. This CDR3 contains 15 residues. The ends lost 6 bases at V and 0 bases at J; junction bases unmatched: 5. Germline lookup yields CDR1 MNHEY and CDR2 SVGAGI.

The chain recombines TRBV10-3 with TRBJ1-1; 9 positions match TRBD1. The germline V gene has CDR1 ENHRY and CDR2 SYGVKD. The CDR3 spans 14 residues. V lost 7 bases to trimming and J lost 3 bases; unmatched junction nucleotides: 6. The CDR3 DNA sequence: TGTGCCATCAAGACGAACAGGGGGCACACTGAAGCTTTCTTT. Translating it yields CAIKTNRGHTEAFF.

This clone was seen a few times. The sample carries other DNA sequences with the same CDR3. This rearrangement joins TRBV5-1 to TRBJ2-1, with 11 nucleotides matching TRBD2. The CDR3 is 15 amino acids. J was trimmed by 2 bases and V by 4 bases; bases with no gene match: 2. Germline CDR1 SGHRS, CDR2 YFSETQ. The CDR3 sequence: CASSLAGGAYNEQFF. The CDR3 DNA reads as TGCGCCAGCAGCCTAGCGGGAGGCGCCTACAATGAGCAGTTCTTC. Using reference TRBV5-1 and TRBJ2-1 for the parts outside the CDR3, the full variable domain is KAGVTQTPRYLIKTRGQQVTLSCSPISGHRSVSWYQQTPGQGLQFLFEYFSETQRNKGNFPGRFSGRQFSNSRSEMNVSTLELGDSALYLCASSLAGGAYNEQFFGPGTRLTVL.

Of note for this clone: Other DNA sequences in this specimen translate into the identical CDR3. The rearrangement links TRBV20-1 to TRBJ2-7; D uncertain. V dropped 0 bases and J dropped 4 bases, with 1 base sitting between them. CDR1 and CDR2 from the germline V gene are DFQATT and SNEGSKA (reference sequence). CDR3 length: 10 residues. The CDR3 region has the DNA TGCAGTGCTAGAGAATACGAGCAGTACTTC. Protein sequence: CSAREYEQYF.

This clone was counted a few times. V is TRBV28 and J is TRBJ2-7; D perhaps matches TRBD1 (6 bases). The V gene lost 5 bases and the J gene lost 2 bases, with 10 bases spanning the gap. Germline V lookup: CDR1 MDHEN, CDR2 SYDVKM. The CDR3 is 13 amino acids. The CDR3 DNA reads as TGTGCCAGCAGTCGGACAGCTACCTACGAGCAGTACTTC. Translation gives CASSRTATYEQYF.

The DNA for the CDR3 is TGTGCCAGTAAGACTAGCGGGAGGAGCACCGGGGAGCTGTTTTTT. Its protein product is CASKTSGRSTGELFF. This chain connects TRBV19 to TRBJ2-2; 13 nucleotides align to TRBD2. Trimming removed 7 bases from V and 4 bases from J; junction bases left unmatched: 3. The CDR3 is made up of 15 amino acids. CDR1 and CDR2 from the germline V gene are LNHDA and SQIVND (reference sequence).

This clone came up a few times. CDR3 DNA: TGCAGCGTTGCGGAAGGGACTAGCTCCTACGAGCAGTACTTC. The encoded protein is CSVAEGTSSYEQYF. The chain has TRBV29-1 and TRBJ2-7; 8 positions match TRBD2. Per germline, CDR1 SQVTM and CDR2 ANQGSEA. This CDR3 comprises 14 residues. V lost 4 bases, J lost 0 bases, and 5 bases stayed unmatched.

The chain couples TRBV6-6 to TRBJ2-7; a possible D gene is TRBD1 (5 bases). Germline CDR1 is MNHNY and CDR2 is SVGAGI (reference sequence). The CDR3 runs to 12 residues. Trimming shortened V by 10 bases and J by 2 bases, and 12 bases separated the two germline ends. The CDR3 DNA is TGTGCCACCAACCCAGGGACCTACGAGCAGTACTTC. This codes for CATNPGTYEQYF.

The chain carries TRBV18 and TRBJ1-2; D unclear. V lost 6 bases to trimming and J lost 5 bases, with 19 bases between them. The CDR3 contains 15 residues. The germline gives CDR1 KGHSH, CDR2 LQKENI. CDR3 DNA: TGTGCCAGCTCCAAGACGTCGGATGGAGGGTATGGCTACACCTTC. This sequence encodes CASSKTSDGGYGYTF. Filled out from reference TRBV18 and TRBJ1-2, the complete variable domain reads NAGVMQNPRHLVRRRGQEARLRCSPMKGHSHVYWYRQLPEEGLKFMVYLQKENIIDESGMPKERFSAEFPKEGPSILRIQQVVRGDSAAYFCASSKTSDGGYGYTFGSGTRLTVV.

The rearrangement links TRBV5-1 to TRBJ2-5, with a possible D match to TRBD2 (5 bases). Trimming removed 1 base from V and 4 bases from J, with 8 bases in between. The CDR3 totals 13 residues. Germline-derived CDR1 and CDR2 are SGHRS and YFSETQ. CDR3 region: CASSLWERETQYF. For the CDR3, the DNA is TGCGCCAGCAGCTTGTGGGAGAGAGAGACCCAGTACTTC.

A note on this clone: Other nucleotide sequences from this sample produce the same CDR3. The chain uses TRBV7-2 and TRBJ1-2; D remains unclear. V was clipped by 2 bases and J by 2 bases, with 6 bases between them. Germline lookup yields CDR1 SGHTA and CDR2 FQGNSA. The CDR3 consists of 13 residues. The CDR3 protein is CASSLRGNYGYTF. In nucleotides, the CDR3 is TGTGCCAGCAGCTTACGAGGGAACTATGGCTACACCTTC.

This clone was observed a single time. This chain links TRBV7-3 with TRBJ2-7, with 8 positions matching TRBD2. CDR1 and CDR2 from the germline V gene are SGHTA and FQGTGA. The trim removed 2 bases at V and 4 bases at J, leaving 7 bases unmatched. The CDR3 is 15 residues long. CDR3 residues: CASSLSIAGTYEQYF. The CDR3 DNA reads TGTGCCAGCAGCTTATCTATAGCGGGAACTTACGAGCAGTACTTC.

The V and J genes are TRBV4-3 and TRBJ2-3; 8 positions agree with TRBD2. Trimming removed 0 bases from V and 0 bases from J; junction bases left unmatched: 14. This CDR3 region has 20 residues. CDR1 is LGHNA, CDR2 YSLEER, per germline. The CDR3 coding sequence is TGCGCCAGCAGCCAAGATCGGGGCGGGGGGCTCCTGACTAGCACAGATACGCAGTATTTT. Its translation: CASSQDRGGGLLTSTDTQYF.

J is TRBJ2-7 and V is TRBV6-1, with D perhaps being TRBD1 or TRBD2 (5 bases each). This CDR3 contains 15 residues. The germline V gene has CDR1 MNHNS and CDR2 SASEGT. Trimming cost V 5 bases and J 5 bases, with 19 bases left between them. The CDR3 here is CASSPRGQGRHEQYF. CDR3 sequence (DNA): TGTGCCAGCAGTCCCCGAGGGCAGGGTCGCCACGAGCAGTACTTC.

This chain connects TRBV6-1 to TRBJ2-7, with 9 bases fitting TRBD2. With V trimmed by 5 bases and J by 7 bases, 9 bases remained unmatched. This CDR3 region has 14 residues. Looked up from germline, CDR1 is MNHNS and CDR2 is SASEGT. CDR3 bases: TGTGCCAGCAGTCTCGGAGCGGGAGGTGGAGAGCAGTACTTC. Translation gives CASSLGAGGGEQYF.

This clone has just a few counts. This chain uses TRBV7-2 with TRBJ2-1; TRBD1 is a possible D gene (5 bases). CDR3 length: 14 amino acids. V lost 5 bases, J lost 6 bases, and 14 bases lay in between. Germline assignment: CDR1 SGHTA and CDR2 FQGNSA. Here the CDR3 DNA reads TGTGCCAGCAGCCCTCGGACACTGTTCAATGAGCAGTTCTTC. Its translation is CASSPRTLFNEQFF.

V usage is TRBV5-1 and J usage is TRBJ1-1, with D unclear. The V end lost 0 bases, the J end lost 1 base, and 4 bases lay between the germline ends. The CDR3 covers 13 residues. Germline V gene sequence: CDR1 SGHRS, CDR2 YFSETQ. CDR3 DNA sequence: TGCGCCAGCAGCTTGGCGGGGAACACTGAAGCTTTCTTT. The encoded protein is CASSLAGNTEAFF.

This chain uses TRBV30 with TRBJ1-4; D is unclear. This CDR3 has 14 residues. Germline values: CDR1 GTSNPN, CDR2 SVGIG (reference sequence). V lost 2 bases and J lost 4, with 11 bases in between. The CDR3 DNA sequence: TGTGCCTGGAGTACACAGCTAATTAATGAAAAACTGTTTTTT. Protein: CAWSTQLINEKLFF.

The J gene is TRBJ2-1, the V gene TRBV6-6, with a possible D match to TRBD2 (5 bases). V lost 10 bases and J lost 3, with 13 bases in between. The CDR3 is 13 residues long. CDR1 MNHNY and CDR2 SVGAGI come from the germline V gene (reference sequence). CDR3 protein: CATQRRNYNEQFF. CDR3 sequence (DNA): TGTGCCACTCAGAGGAGGAACTACAATGAGCAGTTCTTC.

This sequence joins TRBV30 and TRBJ2-5; D not certain. The CDR3 totals 15 residues. Germline-derived CDR1 and CDR2 are GTSNPN and SVGIG (reference sequence). The ends were cut back, 4 bases at V and 1 base at J, with 16 bases in the middle. CDR3 residues: CAWNTLRKGQETQYF. The DNA of the CDR3 is TGTGCCTGGAATACCCTCCGGAAAGGCCAAGAGACCCAGTACTTC.

This sequence joins TRBV30 and TRBJ1-2, with a tentative D call TRBD1 (6 bases). The CDR3 runs to 13 residues. The germline gives CDR1 GTSNPN, CDR2 SVGIG (reference sequence). Trimming removed 0 bases at V and 7 bases at J, with 12 bases between. DNA of the CDR3: TGTGCCTGGAGTGTAGGAGGGGGTGGTGGCTACACCTTC. Its protein is CAWSVGGGGGYTF.

In this sample, this clone turned up many times. The chain carries TRBV28 and TRBJ2-2; 7 bases map to TRBD1. Germline CDR1 and CDR2: MDHEN and SYDVKM. The CDR3 is made up of 12 amino acids. Trimming removed 6 bases from V and 6 bases from J; junction bases left unmatched: 1. CDR3: CASRTGSGELFF. The CDR3 DNA reads TGTGCCAGCAGGACAGGGTCCGGGGAGCTGTTTTTT.